Each of the 15 T cell receptor beta chains below was sequenced from the same sample in a study of blood T cell repertoires in COVID-19. Sequenced by immunoSEQ multiplex PCR; TCRdb stores in-frame clones only, minus some. Among 250,000 to 350,000 clones listed, about 86% were seen once. Sample: peripheral blood. Receptors were obtained from a woman in her 70s with COVID-19, enrolled during active disease.

Only a few counts were recorded for this clone. The V gene is TRBV7-3, the J gene TRBJ2-3; TRBD2 matches at 8 bases. Germline V gene lookup returns CDR1 SGHTA and CDR2 FQGTGA. This CDR3 has 16 amino acids. V gave up 2 bases and J gave up 2 bases; unmatched junction bases: 6. CDR3 sequence (DNA): TGTGCCAGCAGCTTAGCCAGCGGGGGCCCCACAGATACGCAGTATTTT. Residues: CASSLASGGPTDTQYF.

The rearrangement uses TRBV19 and TRBJ2-1; D gene unclear. CDR3 length equals 16 residues. Germline V gives CDR1 LNHDA, CDR2 SQIVND (reference sequence). V lost 1 base, J lost 2 bases, and 12 bases lay in between. The CDR3 region is CASSIGTLLAYNEQFF. The CDR3 nucleotides are TGTGCCAGTAGTATAGGAACTCTCCTTGCCTACAATGAGCAGTTCTTC.

The chain employs TRBV9 and TRBJ1-1; D possibly corresponds to TRBD1 (5 bases). This CDR3 has 16 residues. Between the trimmed V and J ends, which lost 4 bases and 0 bases, there was a span of 16 bases. Germline lookup yields CDR1 SGDLS and CDR2 YYNGEE. This CDR3 reads CASSFSGDSLNTEAFF. CDR3 coding DNA: TGTGCCAGCAGCTTCTCGGGGGACTCCTTGAACACTGAAGCTTTCTTT. Supplemented by reference TRBV9 and TRBJ1-1, the full variable domain reads DSGVTQTPKHLITATGQRVTLRCSPRSGDLSVYWYQQSLDQGLQFLIQYYNGEERAKGNILERFSAQQFPDLHSELNLSSLELGDSALYFCASSFSGDSLNTEAFFGQGTRLTVV.

This clone was seen just once. The genes are TRBV10-2 and TRBJ1-1; TRBD1 matches at 12 bases. Germline-derived CDR1 and CDR2 are WSHSY and SAAADI. This CDR3 region has 14 residues. J was trimmed by 9 bases and V by 0 bases; bases with no gene match: 2. As DNA, the CDR3 is TGCGCCAGCAGTGAGTCGGGGACAGGGGGCCAAGCTTTCTTT. Protein sequence: CASSESGTGGQAFF.

This clone was detected once. This chain joins TRBV19 and TRBJ2-1, with 9 bases that match TRBD2. There are 13 residues in the CDR3. V lost 6 bases, J lost 8 bases, and 5 bases stayed unmatched. Germline CDR1 LNHDA, CDR2 SQIVND (reference sequence). CDR3 amino acids: CASRRTSADEQFF. CDR3 nucleotide sequence: TGTGCCAGTAGGCGGACTAGCGCGGATGAGCAGTTCTTC. Supplemented by reference TRBV19 and TRBJ2-1, the full variable domain reads DGGITQSPKYLFRKEGQNVTLSCEQNLNHDAMYWYRQDPGQGLRLIYYSQIVNDFQKGDIAEGYSVSREKKESFPLTVTSAQKNPTAFYLCASRRTSADEQFFGPGTRLTVL.

The chain couples TRBV6-6 to TRBJ2-7, with TRBD2 matching 7 bases. The CDR3 is made up of 14 amino acids. Germline CDR1 is MNHNY and CDR2 is SVGAGI (reference sequence). Trimming took 2 bases from V and 2 from J; bases not matched to a gene: 3. The CDR3 sequence: CASSYERGAYEQYF. Here the CDR3 DNA reads TGTGCCAGCAGTTACGAGCGGGGAGCCTACGAGCAGTACTTC.

The table lists this clone with a few counts. This chain uses TRBV4-1 with TRBJ1-2; no definite D call. This CDR3 is 15 amino acids long. Germline assignment: CDR1 MGHRA and CDR2 YSYEKL. V lost 0 bases and J lost 4, with 12 bases in between. This CDR3 is CASSQDLARGYGYTF. For the CDR3, the DNA is TGCGCCAGCAGCCAAGATCTAGCACGGGGCTATGGCTACACCTTC.

The chain uses TRBV5-1 and TRBJ2-7; 10 nucleotides line up with TRBD2. Germline V gives CDR1 SGHRS, CDR2 YFSETQ. The V and J ends lost 1 base and 0 bases, in that order; junction bases with no gene match: 1. The CDR3 length is 15 residues. For the CDR3, the DNA is TGCGCCAGCAGCTTGACTAGCGGGGTCTCCTACGAGCAGTACTTC. Translating it yields CASSLTSGVSYEQYF.

J is TRBJ2-5 and V is TRBV19; 11 positions match TRBD2. The CDR3 contains 16 residues. V trimming: 5 bases; J trimming: 2 bases; junction bases outside the gene matches: 7. Germline values: CDR1 LNHDA, CDR2 SQIVND (reference sequence). For the CDR3, the DNA is TGTGCCAGTAGTCCGAGGGGACTAGCGGAACAAGAGACCCAGTACTTC. It is translated as CASSPRGLAEQETQYF.

V gene TRBV30 combines with J gene TRBJ1-3; 8 bases are a match to TRBD1. The CDR3 runs 11 residues. Germline CDR1 reads GTSNPN; CDR2 reads SVGIG (reference sequence). Trimming cost V 5 bases and J 7 bases; bases outside gene matches: 1. This CDR3 is CAWGQGNTIYF. CDR3 DNA: TGTGCCTGGGGACAGGGTAACACCATATATTTT.

This clone was found a few times. This chain joins TRBV5-4 and TRBJ1-1; a weak D match, TRBD1 (6 bases). Germline CDR1 and CDR2: SGHNT and YYREEE (reference sequence). The CDR3 length is 15 residues. Between the trimmed V and J ends, which lost 6 bases and 1 base, there was a span of 16 bases. The CDR3 region has the DNA TGTGCCAGCACCCCATCGAGGGGGAGGAACACTGAAGCTTTCTTT. This encodes CASTPSRGRNTEAFF.

In this sample, this clone turned up once. The CDR3 region has the DNA TGTGCCAGCAGCCCCCGTATAAACGAGCAGTACTTC. This encodes CASSPRINEQYF. This rearrangement joins TRBV7-2 to TRBJ2-7; D gene uncertain. The V end lost 5 bases, the J end lost 5 bases, and 10 bases lay between the germline ends. The CDR3 loop spans 12 amino acids. CDR1 is SGHTA, CDR2 FQGNSA, per germline.

The CDR3 reads CASSYEGTDSGNTIYF. In DNA, the CDR3 is TGTGCCAGCAGTTATGAAGGGACTGACTCTGGAAACACCATATATTTT. The chain employs TRBV28 and TRBJ1-3, with D perhaps matching TRBD1 (5 bases). This CDR3 is built from 16 residues. V was cut by 4 bases and J by 0 bases, with 13 bases left in between. Germline V gene sequence: CDR1 MDHEN, CDR2 SYDVKM.

The V call is TRBV5-6, the J call TRBJ2-5, with 9 bases fitting TRBD2. This CDR3 comprises 14 residues. The V gene end was trimmed by 1 base and the J gene end by 2 bases; junction bases not matched to a gene: 0. Germline assignment: CDR1 SGHDT and CDR2 YYEEEE. The CDR3 loop reads CASSLSGGQETQYF. The CDR3 DNA sequence: TGTGCCAGCAGCTTGAGCGGGGGGCAAGAGACCCAGTACTTC.

The chain uses TRBV5-4 and TRBJ2-7; 9 bases agree with TRBD1. The CDR3 contains 14 residues. J lost 1 base, V lost 3 bases, and 2 bases had no gene match. CDR1 is SGHNT, CDR2 YYREEE, per germline (reference sequence). The CDR3 coding sequence is TGTGCCAGCAGCTCCGGGACAGGGTCCTACGAGCAGTACTTC. Translating gives CASSSGTGSYEQYF.